The 31 T cell receptor beta chains below all came from one sample that was sequenced in a study of OX40 agonist ivuxolimab in advanced cancers. Some clones are missing from TCRdb's copy, which holds only in-frame ones; the method was immunoSEQ multiplex PCR. The table lists tens of thousands of clones, around 78% of them singletons. The material was CD4+ or CD8+ T cells sorted from blood, obtained in a trial of the OX40 agonist ivuxolimab. The receptors come from an adult with an advanced solid tumor such as melanoma, head and neck, liver or kidney cancer.

The chain combines TRBV5-5 with TRBJ2-5; D might be TRBD1 (6 bases). Trimming took 8 bases from V and 5 from J, leaving 10 bases between them. This CDR3 comprises 11 residues. The germline gives CDR1 SGHKS, CDR2 YYEKEE (reference sequence). The CDR3 bases are TGTGCCAGTCAGGGGCTTGAGACCCAGTACTTC. Translation gives CASQGLETQYF.

The chain is built from TRBV5-5 and TRBJ2-2; the D gene is possibly TRBD2 (6 bases). Germline loops: CDR1 SGHKS, CDR2 YYEKEE (reference sequence). This CDR3 comprises 16 residues. V dropped 2 bases and J dropped 0 bases, with 11 bases sitting between them. The chain's CDR3 is CASSFSGVPNTGELFF. CDR3 DNA: TGTGCCAGCAGCTTCTCGGGGGTCCCGAACACCGGGGAGCTGTTTTTT. Complete variable domain (other parts from reference TRBV5-5 and TRBJ2-2): DAGVTQSPTHLIKTRGQQVTLRCSPISGHKSVSWYQQVLGQGPQFIFQYYEKEERGRGNFPDRFSARQFPNYSSELNVNALLLGDSALYLCASSFSGVPNTGELFFGEGSRLTVL.

The rearrangement uses TRBV11-2 and TRBJ1-2, with TRBD1 matching 7 bases. The CDR3 runs to 14 residues. With 5 bases clipped from V and 6 bases from J, the junction kept 9 bases outside the gene matches. Germline-derived CDR1 and CDR2 are SGHAT and FQNNGV. CDR3 amino acids: CASSPRTGWDGYTF. The CDR3 nucleotides are TGTGCCAGCAGCCCCCGGACAGGATGGGATGGCTACACCTTC.

The rearrangement uses TRBV4-3 and TRBJ2-2; D possibly corresponds to TRBD2 (6 bases). Germline-derived CDR1 and CDR2 are LGHNA and YSLEER. V was shortened by 7 bases and J by 4 bases, with 13 bases between the two germline ends. The CDR3 is 14 residues long. CDR3 nucleotide sequence: TGCGCCAGCACCATTTCGGGGGTCACCGGGGAGCTGTTTTTT. Its protein product is CASTISGVTGELFF.

The chain carries TRBV9 and TRBJ2-3, with 10 bases matching TRBD2. The CDR3 runs to 17 residues. Germline CDR1 reads SGDLS; CDR2 reads YYNGEE. V shed 0 bases, J shed 2 bases, and the junction held 6 bases outside the gene matches. CDR3 coding DNA: TGTGCCAGCAGCGTAGCGGCTAGCGGGGGCAACACAGATACGCAGTATTTT. Its translation is CASSVAASGGNTDTQYF.

The V call is TRBV5-4, the J call TRBJ2-6; TRBD2 aligns across 9 bases. V lost 7 bases, J lost 2 bases, and 10 bases stayed unmatched. The CDR3 is made up of 17 amino acids. The germline gives CDR1 SGHNT, CDR2 YYREEE (reference sequence). The CDR3 bases are TGTGCCAGCGGGCGGGAGGGGTATCTAGCTGGGGCCAACGTCCTGACTTTC. As protein: CASGREGYLAGANVLTF.

This chain joins TRBV19 and TRBJ1-5, with D perhaps matching TRBD1 (6 bases). The CDR3 is 15 amino acids. V was trimmed by 3 bases and J by 5 bases, leaving 14 bases between them. Germline CDR1 and CDR2: LNHDA and SQIVND (reference sequence). Here the CDR3 reads CASSIGQRIDQPQHF. CDR3 DNA: TGTGCCAGTAGTATTGGACAGCGTATTGATCAGCCCCAGCATTTT.

The J gene is TRBJ1-4, the V gene TRBV27; TRBD1 is a possible D gene (5 bases). The germline gives CDR1 MNHEY, CDR2 SMNVEV (reference sequence). This CDR3 region has 13 residues. V lost 2 bases, J lost 11 bases, and 12 bases lay in between. CDR3 DNA: TGTGCCAGCAGTTTAAAGGGAGGGGTGAAACTGTTTTTT. Translating gives CASSLKGGVKLFF.

In DNA form, the CDR3 reads TGTGCCAGCAGTTTTATTGGGAACGGTCAGCCCCAGCATTTT. Translation: CASSFIGNGQPQHF. V usage is TRBV28 and J usage is TRBJ1-5; no clear D. CDR3 length: 14 amino acids. V shed 3 bases and J shed 6 bases, with 12 bases lying between them. The germline V gene has CDR1 MDHEN and CDR2 SYDVKM.

The chain combines TRBV19 with TRBJ2-3, with 10 bases that match TRBD1. The junction had 0 bases not matched to a gene; V was cut back by 3 bases and J by 0 bases. The germline CDR1 and CDR2 sequences are LNHDA and SQIVND (reference sequence). The CDR3 has 15 residues. The CDR3 here is CASSMGQGSTDTQYF. CDR3 nucleotides: TGTGCCAGTAGTATGGGACAGGGGAGCACAGATACGCAGTATTTT.

The chain combines TRBV6-4 with TRBJ1-2, with 8 bases identical to TRBD1. The CDR3 spans 14 residues. The germline CDR1 and CDR2 sequences are MRHNA and SNTAGT. With V trimmed by 4 bases and J by 6 bases, 7 bases remained unmatched. CDR3 nucleotide sequence: TGTGCCAGCAGTGTAGGGAGGACAGGGAATGGCTACACCTTC. This codes for CASSVGRTGNGYTF.

The chain is built from TRBV28 and TRBJ2-3; D is tentatively TRBD1 or TRBD2 (7 bases each). The CDR3 covers 14 residues. Trimming pared 5 bases from V and 5 bases from J, leaving 14 bases between. CDR1 and CDR2 from the germline V gene are MDHEN and SYDVKM. The CDR3 reads CASSAGGAGDTQYF. The DNA for the CDR3 is TGTGCCAGCAGTGCAGGGGGGGCCGGAGATACGCAGTATTTT. Filled out from reference TRBV28 and TRBJ2-3, the complete variable domain reads DVKVTQSSRYLVKRTGEKVFLECVQDMDHENMFWYRQDPGLGLRLIYFSYDVKMKEKGDIPEGYSVSREKKERFSLILESASTNQTSMYLCASSAGGAGDTQYFGPGTRLTVL.

The rearrangement uses TRBV7-2 and TRBJ1-1; D is unresolved. With 5 bases removed from V and 1 base from J, the gap between germline ends came to 14 bases. Germline lookup yields CDR1 SGHTA and CDR2 FQGNSA. This CDR3 has 15 residues. In nucleotides, the CDR3 is TGTGCCAGCAGCGAATCCAAAAAGCCGAACACTGAAGCTTTCTTT. This translates into CASSESKKPNTEAFF.

The chain uses TRBV9 and TRBJ1-5; unclear D gene. The germline V and J ends were trimmed by 10 bases and 2 bases, with 10 bases remaining between them. The CDR3 spans 12 residues. Germline V CDR1 and CDR2: SGDLS, YYNGEE. In DNA, the CDR3 is TGTGCCGGGCCAAGGGGCAATCAGCCCCAGCATTTT. Amino acid sequence: CAGPRGNQPQHF.

This clone was counted between two and nine times. The chain couples TRBV5-6 to TRBJ1-2; D perhaps matches TRBD1 (6 bases). CDR1 and CDR2 from the germline V gene are SGHDT and YYEEEE. The CDR3 has 16 residues. The ends were cut back, 2 bases at V and 3 bases at J, with 17 bases in the middle. CDR3 coding DNA: TGTGCCAGCAGCTTTCCCCAGACAGGATGGGACTATGGCTACACCTTC. Translated: CASSFPQTGWDYGYTF.

The gene calls are TRBV7-8 and TRBJ1-6; the D gene is possibly TRBD1 (6 bases). The CDR3 is made up of 14 amino acids. The V end lost 1 base, the J end lost 10 bases, and 11 bases lay between the germline ends. CDR1 SGHVS and CDR2 FQNEAQ come from the germline V gene. CDR3 region: CASSLGDMASPLHF. Written as DNA, the CDR3 is TGTGCCAGCAGCTTAGGGGACATGGCCTCACCCCTCCACTTT.

The chain has TRBV30 and TRBJ2-6, with D unresolved. The CDR3 is 12 amino acids. The germline gives CDR1 GTSNPN, CDR2 SVGIG (reference sequence). V lost 8 bases and J lost 2, with 7 bases in between. CDR3 in DNA: TGTGCCGGAAACACTGGGGCCAACGTCCTGACTTTC. This translates into CAGNTGANVLTF.

J is TRBJ2-2 and V is TRBV7-2; D possibly matches TRBD1 or TRBD2 (5 bases each). The length of the CDR3 is 15 residues. The germline V and J ends were trimmed by 5 bases and 2 bases, with 12 bases remaining between them. Per germline, CDR1 SGHTA and CDR2 FQGNSA. The CDR3 protein is CASSIRDHNTGELFF. The CDR3 nucleotides read TGTGCCAGCAGCATCCGGGACCACAACACCGGGGAGCTGTTTTTT.

The chain couples TRBV19 to TRBJ1-5; 7 bases map to TRBD1. Germline lookup yields CDR1 LNHDA and CDR2 SQIVND (reference sequence). This CDR3 comprises 15 residues. With 1 base clipped from V and 5 bases from J, the junction kept 5 bases outside the gene matches. In DNA form, the CDR3 reads TGTGCCAGTAGTATAGCCCGACAGGGCCATCAGCCCCAGCATTTT. Protein: CASSIARQGHQPQHF.

This clone was seen a handful of times. The chain has TRBV19 and TRBJ1-5, with 10 bases identical to TRBD1. V was pared by 7 bases and J by 7 bases, with 7 bases of the junction left unmatched. This CDR3 has 14 residues. Germline V gives CDR1 LNHDA, CDR2 SQIVND (reference sequence). For the CDR3, the DNA is TGTGCCAGTAATGACCGGGACAGGGGACAGCCCCAGCATTTT. This sequence encodes CASNDRDRGQPQHF. The full variable domain, completed using reference TRBV19 and TRBJ1-5, is DGGITQSPKYLFRKEGQNVTLSCEQNLNHDAMYWYRQDPGQGLRLIYYSQIVNDFQKGDIAEGYSVSREKKESFPLTVTSAQKNPTAFYLCASNDRDRGQPQHFGDGTRLSIL.

The gene calls are TRBV5-4 and TRBJ1-3; D is ambiguous. This CDR3 is built from 14 residues. Germline V lookup: CDR1 SGHNT, CDR2 YYREEE (reference sequence). Trimming removed 0 bases from V and 3 bases from J, with 7 bases in between. The CDR3 spells CASSLAESGNTIYF. The CDR3 DNA reads as TGTGCCAGCAGCTTGGCAGAAAGTGGAAACACCATATATTTT.

The rearrangement uses TRBV4-2 and TRBJ1-1, with no clear D. V was trimmed by 2 bases and J by 6 bases, leaving 19 bases between them. From germline, CDR1 is LGHNA and CDR2 YNFKEQ. The CDR3 contains 16 residues. The CDR3 sequence: CASSQPQAWSAAEAFF. The CDR3 DNA reads TGTGCCAGCAGCCAACCCCAGGCGTGGTCGGCCGCTGAAGCTTTCTTT.

The V and J genes are TRBV9 and TRBJ2-3, with 11 bases aligning to TRBD2. CDR1 SGDLS and CDR2 YYNGEE come from the germline V gene. This CDR3 region has 18 residues. J gave up 5 bases and V 4 bases, and 15 bases lay outside the gene matches. Written as DNA, the CDR3 is TGTGCCAGCAGCACCCGACACGAGGGGACTAGCGGAAAAGATACGCAGTATTTT. Amino acid sequence: CASSTRHEGTSGKDTQYF.

CDR3 nucleotide sequence: TGTGCCAGCAGCGCCCCGGGACTAGCGGGGGAGGGTGAGCAGTTCTTC. Amino acids: CASSAPGLAGEGEQFF. The chain is built from TRBV9 and TRBJ2-1, with 14 bases lining up with TRBD2. The germline V gene encodes CDR1 SGDLS and CDR2 YYNGEE. This CDR3 is built from 16 residues. Losses at the gene ends were 3 bases for V and 9 bases for J; bases not matched to a gene: 8.

The chain joins TRBV5-4 to TRBJ2-5; D not certain. Trimming took off 2 bases at V and 1 base at J, with 12 bases between the two ends. The germline gives CDR1 SGHNT, CDR2 YYREEE (reference sequence). There are 15 residues in the CDR3. The CDR3 is CASSLSNAIQETQYF. DNA for the CDR3: TGTGCCAGCAGCTTAAGCAACGCCATCCAAGAGACCCAGTACTTC. The entire variable domain, with the rest obtained from reference TRBV5-4 and TRBJ2-5, is as follows: ETGVTQSPTHLIKTRGQQVTLRCSSQSGHNTVSWYQQALGQGPQFIFQYYREEENGRGNFPPRFSGLQFPNYSSELNVNALELDDSALYLCASSLSNAIQETQYFGPGTRLLVL.

The chain carries TRBV5-1 and TRBJ1-1; D is possibly TRBD1 (5 bases). The CDR3 contains 13 residues. The germline V and J ends were trimmed by 0 bases and 3 bases, with 6 bases remaining between them. The germline gives CDR1 SGHRS, CDR2 YFSETQ. The DNA for the CDR3 is TGCGCCAGCAGCTTGGGCAGGGACACTGAAGCTTTCTTT. It encodes CASSLGRDTEAFF.

The chain carries TRBV6-5 and TRBJ1-5; no firm D call. Germline CDR1 MNHEY, CDR2 SVGAGI. With 0 bases removed from V and 3 bases from J, the gap between germline ends came to 9 bases. The CDR3 has 15 amino acids. CDR3 protein: CASSYSRGYNQPQHF. CDR3 nucleotides: TGTGCCAGCAGTTACTCCCGGGGTTACAATCAGCCCCAGCATTTT.

This clone has only one observation. The chain recombines TRBV19 with TRBJ1-5, with TRBD1 matching over 9 bases. Germline V CDR1 and CDR2: LNHDA, SQIVND (reference sequence). The CDR3 has 16 residues. The trim removed 4 bases at V and 3 bases at J, leaving 7 bases unmatched. DNA of the CDR3: TGTGCCAGTAGTAACTATGACAGGGGGATCAATCAGCCCCAGCATTTT. Its translation: CASSNYDRGINQPQHF.

A few counts support this clone. CDR3 loop: CASSSEWSSTEAFF. CDR3 bases: TGTGCCAGCAGCTCAGAGTGGAGTAGCACTGAAGCTTTCTTT. The chain employs TRBV11-2 and TRBJ1-1; D ambiguous. Germline V gene sequence: CDR1 SGHAT, CDR2 FQNNGV. The CDR3 has 14 residues. V was trimmed by 4 bases and J by 4 bases, leaving 13 bases between them.

The chain combines TRBV9 with TRBJ2-3; 13 bases align to TRBD2. The germline V gene encodes CDR1 SGDLS and CDR2 YYNGEE. V lost 0 bases to trimming and J lost 2 bases; unmatched junction nucleotides: 9. The CDR3 sequence is 19 residues long. The CDR3 here is CASSVARLGLAGTTDTQYF. The DNA for the CDR3 is TGTGCCAGCAGCGTAGCTCGGTTGGGACTAGCGGGGACCACAGATACGCAGTATTTT.

The chain uses TRBV5-1 and TRBJ2-1; D is ambiguous. The CDR3 consists of 14 residues. Per the germline V gene, CDR1 is SGHRS and CDR2 is YFSETQ. The V and J ends lost 0 bases and 5 bases respectively, with 9 bases between them. The CDR3 reads CASSLVPGNNEQFF. The CDR3 DNA reads TGCGCCAGCAGCTTGGTGCCAGGCAACAATGAGCAGTTCTTC.